This is a list of T cell receptor beta chains from one sample in a study of CD8 T cells in ankylosing spondylitis. MiXCR, applied by TCRdb to the 5' RACE reads, yields one record per CDR3 protein. The table has approximately 140,000 distinct CDR3 sequences, 7% to 10% seen once. Sequences were obtained from synovial fluid, either unsorted or a sorted T cell fraction (not recorded which). These receptors were taken from a male donor with ankylosing spondylitis. The CDR3 runs from the conserved cysteine through the conserved F or W. The D gene is left open where the match is weak. The size entry is marked missing in some rows and otherwise reads once, few, many or a size class.

abundance	d_gene	v_gene	j_gene	CDR3aa	CDR3nt
.	.	TRBV12-3/TRBV12-4	TRBJ1-6	CAISFMRQLLSSYNSPLHF	TGTGCCATCAGTTTTATGAGACAACTTCTGAGCTCCTATAATTCACCCCTCCACTTT
few	.	TRBV7-2	TRBJ2-2	CASSLQRTGELFF	TGTGCCAGCAGCTTACAGCGCACCGGGGAGCTGTTTTTT
many	TRBD2	TRBV20-1	TRBJ2-1	CSARSSGYNEQFF	TGCAGTGCTAGGTCTAGCGGTTACAATGAGCAGTTCTTC
many	.	TRBV20-1	TRBJ1-5	CSARDPQKDSNQPQHF	TGCAGTGCTAGAGATCCCCAGAAAGATAGCAATCAGCCCCAGCATTTT
many	.	TRBV20-1	TRBJ2-7	CSAGQTYEQYF	TGCAGTGCTGGGCAAACCTACGAGCAGTACTTC
.	.	TRBV7-9	TRBJ1-4	CASSPLRRTNEKLFF	TGTGCCAGCAGCCCTCTCCGCCGGACTAATGAAAAACTGTTTTTT
few	.	TRBV2	TRBJ2-7	CASSEDVRVSSYEQYF	TGTGCCAGCAGTGAAGACGTCCGCGTTAGCTCCTACGAGCAGTACTTC
many	TRBD2	TRBV4-3	TRBJ2-5	CASSQNPAGGQETQYF	TGCGCCAGCAGCCAAAACCCCGCGGGAGGGCAAGAGACCCAGTACTTC
many	.	TRBV20-1	TRBJ2-2	CSANRDAYGELFF	TGCAGTGCTAACAGAGACGCATACGGGGAGCTGTTTTTT
many	TRBD1	TRBV20-1	TRBJ1-1	CSARDWTGLPNTEAFF	TGCAGTGCTAGAGATTGGACAGGGCTACCGAACACTGAAGCTTTCTTT
many	.	TRBV29-1	TRBJ2-1	CSVHGPGPEQFF	TGCAGCGTCCATGGGCCGGGCCCGGAGCAGTTCTTC
.	.	TRBV3-1	TRBJ2-1	CASSQIFIGEYGQFF	TGTGCCAGCAGCCAAATATTTATTGGGGAGTACGGGCAGTTCTTC
few	.	TRBV4-3	TRBJ2-3	CASSQTFSSSTDTQYF	TGCGCCAGCAGCCAAACTTTTAGCAGCAGCACAGATACGCAGTATTTT
few	.	TRBV7-9	TRBJ2-1	CASSDRAPGWGQFF	TGTGCCAGCAGCGACCGGGCCCCGGGGTGGGGGCAGTTCTTC
many	.	TRBV12-3/TRBV12-4	TRBJ2-7	CASSLGGGGGLKQYF	TGTGCCAGCAGCCTGGGCGGAGGAGGGGGCCTTAAGCAGTACTTC
.	TRBD2	TRBV5-6	TRBJ2-1	CASSPREDLSYNEQFF	TGTGCCAGCAGTCCTCGGGAGGATCTCTCCTACAATGAGCAGTTCTTC
many	.	TRBV5-1	TRBJ2-1	CASSLGARNEQFF	TGCGCCAGCAGCCTGGGGGCCAGGAATGAGCAGTTCTTC
many	.	TRBV20-1	TRBJ2-7	CSARGNAVYEQYF	TGCAGTGCTAGAGGAAATGCCGTCTACGAGCAGTACTTC
many	TRBD2	TRBV20-1	TRBJ2-2	CSARDWAASGKGNTGELFF	TGCAGTGCTAGAGATTGGGCAGCTAGCGGGAAAGGAAACACCGGGGAGCTGTTTTTT
many	.	TRBV5-1	TRBJ1-1	CASSLGVVGDTEAFF	TGCGCCAGCAGCTTGGGGGTCGTGGGGGACACTGAAGCTTTCTTT
.	.	TRBV7-9	TRBJ2-6	CASAGANVLTF	TGTGCCAGTGCTGGGGCCAACGTCCTGACTTTC
many	TRBD1	TRBV18	TRBJ1-1	CASSGQSNTEAFF	TGTGCCAGCTCGGGACAGTCGAACACTGAAGCTTTCTTT
.	.	TRBV6-2/TRBV6-3	TRBJ1-1	CASSYPALNAFF	TGTGCCAGCAGTTACCCCGCCCTAAACGCTTTCTTT
few	.	TRBV28	TRBJ1-2	CASRSPLAGGYTF	TGTGCCAGCAGAAGCCCCCTCGCGGGGGGCTACACCTTC
.	TRBD1	TRBV7-9	TRBJ1-1	CASNRDRLTGRAFF	TGTGCCAGCAACAGGGACAGACTCACCGGTCGGGCTTTCTTT
many	.	TRBV28	TRBJ1-2	CASSFGDLYGYTF	TGTGCCAGCAGTTTTGGGGACCTCTATGGCTACACCTTC
many	.	TRBV27	TRBJ2-1	CASSLWASWESYNEQFF	TGTGCCAGCAGTTTATGGGCTAGCTGGGAGTCCTACAATGAGCAGTTCTTC
.	.	TRBV2	TRBJ2-5	CASSVRRDQETQYF	TGTGCCAGCAGTGTCAGGAGGGATCAAGAGACCCAGTACTTC
many	.	TRBV7-2	TRBJ2-7	CASSPSYEQYF	TGTGCCAGCAGCCCGTCCTACGAGCAGTACTTC
few	.	TRBV7-9	TRBJ1-1	CASSSYFNTEAFF	TGTGCCAGCAGCTCCTATTTTAACACTGAAGCTTTCTTT
many	.	TRBV2	TRBJ1-1	CASNIGDTEAFF	TGTGCCAGCAACATAGGGGACACTGAAGCTTTCTTT
many	.	TRBV27	TRBJ1-1	CASSQRGPTGEAFF	TGTGCCAGCAGTCAAAGAGGCCCCACAGGCGAAGCTTTCTTT
many	.	TRBV6-2/TRBV6-3	TRBJ2-1	CASSRSGAPSNEQFF	TGTGCCAGCAGCCGAAGCGGAGCCCCCTCCAATGAGCAGTTCTTC
many	TRBD1	TRBV5-1	TRBJ1-2	CASSLFPGGRDGYTF	TGCGCCAGCAGCTTGTTCCCAGGGGGAAGGGACGGCTACACCTTC
many	.	TRBV11-2	TRBJ2-2	CASSLDLTGELFF	TGTGCCAGCAGCTTAGATCTAACCGGGGAGCTGTTTTTT
.	.	TRBV15	TRBJ1-5	CATSRTLYQPQHF	TGTGCCACCAGCAGAACCTTATATCAGCCCCAGCATTTT
few	.	TRBV4-3	TRBJ2-1	CASSQDSGPSYNEQFF	TGCGCCAGCAGCCAAGATTCGGGGCCATCCTACAATGAGCAGTTCTTC
once	.	TRBV4-1	TRBJ2-2	CASSQDRAGGYTGELFF	TGCGCCAGCAGCCAAGATCGGGCAGGAGGGTACACCGGGGAGCTGTTTTTT
many	.	TRBV29-1	TRBJ1-2	CSAGVGTNYGYTF	TGCAGCGCCGGGGTCGGAACCAACTATGGCTACACCTTC
many	.	TRBV6-1	TRBJ2-1	CASRISRRGLNEQFF	TGTGCCAGCAGGATTTCGCGGCGGGGCCTCAATGAGCAGTTCTTC
few	.	TRBV28	TRBJ2-6	CASSSSRRGLGANVLTF	TGTGCCAGCAGTTCCTCCCGTCGAGGCCTTGGGGCCAACGTCCTGACTTTC
.	.	TRBV18	TRBJ1-1	CASSNPTRGSTEAFF	TGTGCCAGCTCCAACCCGACTCGGGGTAGCACTGAAGCTTTCTTT
.	.	TRBV20-1	TRBJ2-3	CSARGRGVTDTQYF	TGCAGTGCTAGAGGCAGGGGCGTCACAGATACGCAGTATTTT
few	.	TRBV7-2	TRBJ1-6	CASSLYRGGNSPLHF	TGTGCCAGCAGCTTATACCGGGGAGGGAATTCACCCCTCCACTTT
many	.	TRBV7-2	TRBJ2-7	CASTPLGAGGYEQYF	TGTGCCAGCACCCCCCTAGGGGCCGGTGGTTACGAGCAGTACTTC
many	TRBD2	TRBV4-2	TRBJ2-3	CASSQRLAGGHTDTQYF	TGTGCCAGCAGCCAAAGACTAGCGGGAGGGCACACAGATACGCAGTATTTT
many	.	TRBV27	TRBJ1-5	CASSPRTEGRNQPQHF	TGTGCCAGCAGTCCAAGAACCGAAGGTCGCAATCAGCCCCAGCATTTT
many	.	TRBV7-2	TRBJ1-2	CASRDSFNYGYTF	TGTGCCAGCAGGGACTCCTTCAACTATGGCTACACCTTC
.	.	TRBV5-4	TRBJ2-3	CASGYLSGSTDTQYF	TGTGCCAGCGGATATCTTAGCGGAAGCACAGATACGCAGTATTTT
many	.	TRBV12-3/TRBV12-4	TRBJ2-3	CASSLLASDTQYF	TGTGCCAGCAGTTTACTAGCGTCAGATACGCAGTATTTT
many	.	TRBV18	TRBJ2-1	CASSPVGQNNEQFF	TGTGCCAGCTCACCGGTTGGTCAAAACAATGAGCAGTTCTTC
.	.	TRBV9	TRBJ2-1	CASSVEPSRGAGEQFF	TGTGCCAGCAGCGTAGAACCCTCCCGGGGGGCGGGTGAGCAGTTCTTC
many	TRBD1	TRBV3-1	TRBJ2-3	CASSQARGRGLADTQYF	TGTGCCAGCAGCCAAGCAAGAGGCAGGGGGCTGGCAGATACGCAGTATTTT
few	.	TRBV19	TRBJ2-5	CASSMVVQETQYF	TGTGCCAGTAGTATGGTAGTACAAGAGACCCAGTACTTC
.	.	TRBV9	TRBJ1-6	CASSVGNRNNSPLHF	TGTGCCAGCAGCGTTGGGAATAGAAATAATTCACCCCTCCACTTT
few	TRBD1	TRBV5-1	TRBJ2-5	CASSFGTGVETQYF	TGCGCCAGCAGCTTCGGGACAGGGGTAGAGACCCAGTACTTC